This passage covers 4 T cell receptor beta chains from one sample sequenced in a study of cytomegalovirus exposure and HLA in healthy donors. This PCR relied on a set of 60 Vbeta primers and 13 Jbeta primers. Sequencing was performed with immunoSEQ multiplex PCR; in TCRdb, only in-frame clones are kept and a portion is missing. The data contain about 180,000 clones, 82% of them singletons. Sequenced: PBMCs. These TCRs come from a man aged 40-55 years in good health and CMV-seronegative.

This chain connects TRBV6-8 to TRBJ2-1; perhaps TRBD1 as D (7 bases). The CDR3 runs to 15 residues. Trimming took 6 bases from V and 7 from J, leaving 19 bases between them. Germline CDR1 and CDR2: MNHGY and SAAAGT. As DNA, the CDR3 is TGTGCCAGCAGCACTTCCAGGGGGACTCTTAATGAGCAGTTCTTC. Its translation: CASSTSRGTLNEQFF.

CDR3 bases: TGCCTCGTGGAGCCATTCTCTGGAAACACCATATATTTT. It codes for CLVEPFSGNTIYF. The chain carries TRBV29-1 and TRBJ1-3, with D unresolved. The CDR3 is 13 amino acids. Germline CDR1 reads SQVTM; CDR2 reads ANQGSEA.

V gene TRBV9 combines with J gene TRBJ2-7, with TRBD2 matching over 11 bases. The germline CDR1 and CDR2 sequences are SGDLS and YYNGEE. This CDR3 is 15 amino acids long. With V trimmed by 3 bases and J by 3 bases, 5 bases remained unmatched. In DNA, the CDR3 is TGTGCCAGCAGCGAACTAGCGGGAGAGAGCTACGAGCAGTACTTC. This translates into CASSELAGESYEQYF. Using reference TRBV9 and TRBJ2-7 for the parts outside the CDR3, the full variable domain is DSGVTQTPKHLITATGQRVTLRCSPRSGDLSVYWYQQSLDQGLQFLIQYYNGEERAKGNILERFSAQQFPDLHSELNLSSLELGDSALYFCASSELAGESYEQYFGPGTRLTVT.

This chain uses TRBV4-3 with TRBJ1-1; 11 bases line up with TRBD1. CDR1 is LGHNA, CDR2 YSLEER, per germline. J was trimmed by 4 bases and V by 5 bases; bases with no gene match: 9. CDR3 length: 16 amino acids. This CDR3 is CASSGRTGGLGTEAFF. The CDR3 DNA sequence: TGCGCCAGCAGCGGCCGGACAGGGGGCCTGGGCACTGAAGCTTTCTTT.